The entry that follows covers one T cell receptor (beta chain) sequence. Its cognate antigen is unknown. This CDR3 contains 15 residues. Unmatched junction bases numbered 10, after V lost 7 bases and J lost 2 bases. Looked up from germline, CDR1 is SGHDT and CDR2 is YYEEEE. This sample was included in a study of T cell responses to AZD1222 COVID-19 vaccine. Study-level results: The donor group comprised mostly white British people and more females; the analysis possibly underestimated clonal diversity.

TCRdb's table, derived via immunoSEQ multiplex PCR, lists solely in-frame clones and lacks some. The sample contains 95,000 to 150,000 clones, about nine tenths of which appear only once. The sequence was obtained from an adult in good health. Sequencing was performed on peripheral blood, taken on day 0 of AZD1222 vaccination. The V call is TRBV5-6, the J call TRBJ1-2, with 8 nucleotides matching TRBD1. CDR3 bases: TGTGCCAGCTGGGTCAACAGGGGGTTCAACTATGGCTACACCTTC. Its translation: CASWVNRGFNYGYTF.